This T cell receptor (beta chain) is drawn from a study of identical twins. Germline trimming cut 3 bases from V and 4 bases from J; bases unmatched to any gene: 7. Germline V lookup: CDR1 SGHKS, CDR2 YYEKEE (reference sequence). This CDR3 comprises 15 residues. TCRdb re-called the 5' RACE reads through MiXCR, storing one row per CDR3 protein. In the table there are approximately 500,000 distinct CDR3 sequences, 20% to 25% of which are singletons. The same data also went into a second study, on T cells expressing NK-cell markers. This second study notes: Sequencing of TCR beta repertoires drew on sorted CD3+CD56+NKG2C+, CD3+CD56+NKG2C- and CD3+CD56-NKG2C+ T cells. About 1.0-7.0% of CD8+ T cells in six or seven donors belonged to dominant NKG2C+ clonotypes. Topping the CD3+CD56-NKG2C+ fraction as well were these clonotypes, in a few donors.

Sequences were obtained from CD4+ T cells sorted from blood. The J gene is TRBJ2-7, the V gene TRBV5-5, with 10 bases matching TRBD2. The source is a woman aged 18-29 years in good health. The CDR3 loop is CASSSASGGTYEQYF. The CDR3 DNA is TGTGCCAGCAGCTCAGCTAGCGGGGGAACGTACGAGCAGTACTTC.